This TCR beta chain was recorded in a study of PD-L1 blockade in urothelial cancer. Study observations and caveats: Larger 3-week expansion of tumor-associated blood clones was seen in durable-benefit patients.

A word on this clone: Its antigen is currently unknown.

The investigators introduced synthetic TCR analog templates into each PCR as spikes. TCRdb's table, derived via immunoSEQ multiplex PCR, lists solely in-frame clones and lacks some. This table has approximately 71,000 clones, roughly 84% appearing once. Trimming cost V 5 bases and J 6 bases, with 22 bases left between them. The CDR3 sequence is 17 residues long. CDR1 is SEHNR and CDR2 is FQNEAQ in the germline V gene (reference sequence). Time point noted: pretreatment peripheral blood. Locally advanced or metastatic urothelial carcinoma affected all patients. The J gene is TRBJ2-2, the V gene TRBV7-9; D may be TRBD1 (6 bases). Source: PBMCs, taken around atezolizumab (anti-PD-L1) treatment. This clonotype originated in a woman aged 70-85 years with urothelial cancer. CDR3 in amino acids: CASSPDSLGITPGELFF. CDR3 bases: TGTGCCAGCAGCCCGGACAGTTTGGGGATCACCCCCGGGGAGCTGTTTTTT.